This paragraph covers one TCR beta chain sequence. The record originates from a study of T cell changes during pregnancy in multiple sclerosis. Germline V CDR1 and CDR2: SGHKS, YYEKEE (reference sequence). The ends lost 3 bases at V and 4 bases at J; junction bases unmatched: 7. CDR3 length: 15 amino acids. Profiling relied on immunoSEQ multiplex PCR, and the TCRdb table lists in-frame clones only, not all of them. The table has about 20,000 clones, about 90% seen once; the top ten hold 5% to 6%. The material sequenced was CD8+ T cells from peripheral blood mononuclear cells, taken in the second trimester of pregnancy. The chain employs TRBV5-5 and TRBJ1-5, with 7 bases fitting TRBD1. The TCR sequence derives from a female donor in good health, enrolled as a control in a pregnancy study. The CDR3: CASSWRGQLNQPQHF. The CDR3 DNA is TGTGCCAGCAGCTGGAGGGGACAGTTGAATCAGCCCCAGCATTTT.